This TCR beta chain was obtained from a study of T cell responses to AZD1222 COVID-19 vaccine. Study results and limitations: Reports say nearly half of spike-specific TCRs go after unmutated variant regions. The donors showed a predominance of white British ancestry and of females, with possible underestimation of clonal diversity.

Germline assignment: CDR1 SGHRS and CDR2 YFSETQ. This CDR3 has 15 residues. Trimming at V came to 5 bases and at J to 3 bases, leaving 8 bases not matched to a gene. As concerns this clone: Its specificity is not known.

Profiling relied on immunoSEQ multiplex PCR, and the TCRdb table lists in-frame clones only, not all of them. The sample includes more than 100,000 clones, around 92% of them seen just once. The genes are TRBV5-1 and TRBJ2-1, with 7 bases that match TRBD2. Sequenced material: peripheral blood, taken on day 0 of AZD1222 vaccination. The sequence derives from an adult in good health. In DNA, the CDR3 is TGCGCCAGCAGACCGCCTAGCGGCCACTACAATGAGCAGTTCTTC. Residues: CASRPPSGHYNEQFF.